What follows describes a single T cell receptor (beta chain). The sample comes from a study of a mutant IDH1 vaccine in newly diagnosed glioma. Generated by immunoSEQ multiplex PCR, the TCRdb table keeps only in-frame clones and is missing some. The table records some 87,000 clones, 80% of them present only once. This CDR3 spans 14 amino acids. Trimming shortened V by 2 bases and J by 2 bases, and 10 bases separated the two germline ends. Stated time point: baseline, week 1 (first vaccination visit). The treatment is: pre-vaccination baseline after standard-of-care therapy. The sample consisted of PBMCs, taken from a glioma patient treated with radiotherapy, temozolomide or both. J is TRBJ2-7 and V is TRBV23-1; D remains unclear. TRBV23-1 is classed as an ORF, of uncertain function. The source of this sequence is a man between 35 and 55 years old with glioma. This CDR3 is CASSQPTEPYEQYF. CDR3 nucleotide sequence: TGCGCCAGCAGTCAACCTACAGAGCCCTACGAGCAGTACTTC.